The 31 T cell receptor beta chains given below trace back to one sample, sequenced in a study of identical twins. TCRdb re-called the 5' RACE reads through MiXCR, storing one row per CDR3 protein. There are 600,000 to 700,000 distinct CDR3 sequences in the sample; approximately 22% occur only once, and around 4.4% lies in the top ten. The data were also submitted as part of a second study, on T cells expressing NK-cell markers.

The sample consisted of PBMCs. The receptors shown here come from a woman between 18 and 29 years old in good health.

The chain has TRBV7-6 and TRBJ2-5; TRBD2 aligns across 13 bases. J gave up 5 bases and V 4 bases, and 13 bases lay outside the gene matches. The CDR3 consists of 18 residues. Per the germline V gene, CDR1 is SGHVS and CDR2 is FNYEAQ. The CDR3 region is CASSWQTSGGDNGETQYF. As DNA, the CDR3 is TGTGCCAGCAGCTGGCAAACTAGCGGGGGGGACAACGGGGAGACCCAGTACTTC. Based on the CDR3 plus reference TRBV7-6 and TRBJ2-5, the full variable domain is GAGVSQSPRYKVTKRGQDVALRCDPISGHVSLYWYRQALGQGPEFLTYFNYEAQQDKSGLPNDRFSAERPEGSISTLTIQRTEQRDSAMYRCASSWQTSGGDNGETQYFGPGTRLLVL.

This clonotype was recorded once. This chain connects TRBV2 to TRBJ1-1; possibly TRBD1 for D (5 bases). V was pared by 2 bases and J by 3 bases, with 16 bases between. Germline CDR1 SNHLY, CDR2 FYNNEI. The CDR3 is made up of 16 amino acids. Here the CDR3 DNA reads TGTGCCAGCAGTGAATTAGGTCCGGGGGGGTACACTGAAGCTTTCTTT. It translates to CASSELGPGGYTEAFF.

Many counts were recorded for this clonotype. The chain has TRBV20-1 and TRBJ1-3; D unresolved. Trimming removed 0 bases from V and 0 bases from J, with 12 bases in between. The CDR3 loop spans 16 amino acids. Germline V gene lookup returns CDR1 DFQATT and CDR2 SNEGSKA (reference sequence). CDR3 nucleotide sequence: TGCAGTGCTAGAGATTTTAAACACCTCTCTGGAAACACCATATATTTT. It yields the protein CSARDFKHLSGNTIYF.

The V call is TRBV11-2, the J call TRBJ2-3; D call uncertain. From germline, CDR1 is SGHAT and CDR2 FQNNGV. Trimming shortened V by 8 bases and J by 1 base, and 13 bases separated the two germline ends. The CDR3 is 14 residues long. The CDR3 DNA is TGTGCCAGCTACCCCCCTGTAGGCACAGATACGCAGTATTTT. It is translated as CASYPPVGTDTQYF.

This clonotype was counted only a few times. The CDR3 DNA reads TGTGCCAGCAGTTTCCCGACCAGGGGAGCTTACAATGAGCAGTTCTTC. Translation gives CASSFPTRGAYNEQFF. The chain links TRBV27 to TRBJ2-1; D perhaps matches TRBD1 (6 bases). The CDR3 is 16 amino acids. The V gene's germline CDR1 is MNHEY and CDR2 SMNVEV (reference sequence). V was trimmed by 3 bases and J by 4 bases, leaving 16 bases between them.

V usage is TRBV7-9 and J usage is TRBJ2-5; the D gene is possibly TRBD2 (6 bases). V gave up 5 bases and J gave up 2 bases, with 15 bases separating them. CDR3 length: 15 residues. Germline loops: CDR1 SEHNR, CDR2 FQNEAQ (reference sequence). CDR3 in amino acids: CASSSALASQETQYF. The CDR3 coding sequence is TGTGCCAGCAGCAGTGCCCTAGCGTCACAAGAGACCCAGTACTTC.

This chain links TRBV19 with TRBJ2-2; TRBD1 is a possible D gene (6 bases). Per the germline V gene, CDR1 is LNHDA and CDR2 is SQIVND (reference sequence). The CDR3 is made up of 13 amino acids. Trimming cost V 0 bases and J 8 bases, with 7 bases left between them. This chain's CDR3 is CASSIEGAGELFF. Here the CDR3 DNA reads TGTGCCAGTAGTATAGAGGGGGCTGGGGAGCTGTTTTTT.

There are many counts of this clonotype. The rearrangement links TRBV5-1 to TRBJ2-1; D might be TRBD1 (5 bases). Trimming took 4 bases from V and 0 from J, leaving 11 bases between them. This CDR3 has 15 residues. Germline V gene sequence: CDR1 SGHRS, CDR2 YFSETQ. The CDR3 sequence: CASSLYDSSYNEQFF. In nucleotides, the CDR3 is TGCGCCAGCAGCCTATACGACAGCTCCTACAATGAGCAGTTCTTC.

This clonotype was observed a handful of times. The chain carries TRBV3-1 and TRBJ1-2; 7 bases are a match to TRBD1. CDR1 LGHDT and CDR2 YNNKEL come from the germline V gene (reference sequence). Trimming cost V 6 bases and J 7 bases; bases outside gene matches: 5. The CDR3 is 12 residues long. DNA of the CDR3: TGTGCCAGCAGTGAGGGGGACAGTGGCTACACCTTC. Translation: CASSEGDSGYTF.

This clonotype was detected a few times. V usage is TRBV5-1 and J usage is TRBJ2-1; 8 bases fit TRBD1. The germline CDR1 and CDR2 sequences are SGHRS and YFSETQ. CDR3 length: 16 residues. J was trimmed by 3 bases and V by 4 bases; bases with no gene match: 9. The CDR3 is CASSPTGGTGYNEQFF. DNA for the CDR3: TGCGCCAGCAGCCCAACCGGAGGGACAGGCTACAATGAGCAGTTCTTC.

The gene calls are TRBV7-2 and TRBJ2-5, with TRBD2 matching over 10 bases. The germline CDR1 and CDR2 sequences are SGHTA and FQGNSA. The CDR3 sequence is 14 residues long. Unmatched junction bases numbered 9, after V lost 5 bases and J lost 9 bases. The CDR3 here is CASSPRTSGTAQYF. The CDR3 region has the DNA TGTGCCAGCAGCCCCCGGACTAGCGGTACGGCCCAGTACTTC.

This clonotype was counted a few times. For the CDR3, the DNA is TGCAGTGCCCACAGGGGACAGGGTTTAAACATTCAGTACTTC. Amino acids: CSAHRGQGLNIQYF. This chain uses TRBV20-1 with TRBJ2-4, with TRBD1 identical over 9 bases. After removal of 6 bases from V and 6 bases from J, the junction contained 9 bases not matched to a gene. The V gene's germline CDR1 is DFQATT and CDR2 SNEGSKA (reference sequence). The CDR3 is 14 amino acids.

The chain combines TRBV29-1 with TRBJ2-7; no clear D. V lost 1 base and J 2 bases, leaving 6 bases between the germline ends. The germline V gene has CDR1 SQVTM and CDR2 ANQGSEA. This CDR3 has 12 amino acids. Written as DNA, the CDR3 is TGCAGCGTTGAAGCGGTTACCTACGAGCAGTACTTC. It translates to CSVEAVTYEQYF.

J is TRBJ2-3 and V is TRBV3-1, with TRBD2 matching over 9 bases. The CDR3 is 17 amino acids. V lost 1 base, J lost 2 bases, and 7 bases stayed unmatched. Germline assignment: CDR1 LGHDT and CDR2 YNNKEL (reference sequence). For the CDR3, the DNA is TGTGCCAGCAGCCAAGGCTTGACTAGCGGCCTCACAGATACGCAGTATTTT. Its translation is CASSQGLTSGLTDTQYF.

The rearrangement uses TRBV7-9 and TRBJ2-5; 8 bases map to TRBD1. Germline V lookup: CDR1 SEHNR, CDR2 FQNEAQ (reference sequence). The CDR3 consists of 15 residues. The junction had 7 bases not matched to a gene; V was cut back by 4 bases and J by 3 bases. The CDR3 nucleotides read TGTGCCAGCAGCTCCTTTCGGGACAGGAAAGAGACCCAGTACTTC. It is translated as CASSSFRDRKETQYF.

The CDR3 loop reads CSARPRDRLNNEQFF. Written as DNA, the CDR3 is TGCAGTGCTAGACCCAGGGACAGACTGAACAATGAGCAGTTCTTC. The V gene is TRBV20-1, the J gene TRBJ2-1; 7 nucleotides agree with TRBD1. The CDR3 runs to 15 residues. Trimming cost V 2 bases and J 5 bases; bases outside gene matches: 9. Per the germline V gene, CDR1 is DFQATT and CDR2 is SNEGSKA (reference sequence).

The CDR3 here is CASSRNWLPPATDTQYF. In nucleotides, the CDR3 is TGCGCCAGCAGCCGGAACTGGCTCCCCCCCGCCACAGATACGCAGTATTTT. This chain links TRBV4-1 with TRBJ2-3; D is undetermined. V was cut by 4 bases and J by 2 bases, with 19 bases left in between. CDR3 length: 17 amino acids. Germline V lookup: CDR1 MGHRA, CDR2 YSYEKL.

This clonotype was seen at least ten times. The junction shows a germline mismatch at one end, possibly a read error. The chain combines TRBV5-1 with TRBJ2-2; D unclear. The CDR3 is 12 residues long. The germline gives CDR1 SGHRS, CDR2 YFSETQ. CDR3 nucleotides: TGTGCCAGCAGCTACAACACCGGGGAGCTGTTTTTT. It is translated as CASSYNTGELFF.

This clonotype was observed a handful of times. The gene calls are TRBV11-2 and TRBJ2-7; tentative D call: TRBD2 (6 bases). Deletions cut 4 bases from V and 5 bases from J, with 12 bases between. Germline CDR1 and CDR2: SGHAT and FQNNGV. CDR3 length equals 13 residues. This CDR3 is CASSSGVADEQYF. In DNA, the CDR3 is TGTGCCAGCAGCTCGGGGGTAGCAGACGAGCAGTACTTC.

This clonotype was counted many times. In DNA, the CDR3 is TGTGCCAGCAGTTTATTGGTCTCCTACGAGCAGTACTTC. It translates to CASSLLVSYEQYF. The gene calls are TRBV12-3 or TRBV12-4 and TRBJ2-7; D gene ambiguous. Trimming shortened V by 2 bases and J by 0 bases, and 5 bases separated the two germline ends. The CDR3 loop spans 13 amino acids.

V and J are TRBV6-5 and TRBJ1-2; no clear D. Deletions cut 0 bases from V and 8 bases from J, with 10 bases between. CDR1 and CDR2 (germline): MNHEY, SVGAGI. The length of the CDR3 is 13 residues. Here the CDR3 DNA reads TGTGCCAGCAGTTACTCCCAACCGGCCGGCTACACCTTC. This sequence encodes CASSYSQPAGYTF.

The chain is built from TRBV5-5 and TRBJ2-2; 8 nucleotides align to TRBD1. The V gene's germline CDR1 is SGHKS and CDR2 YYEKEE (reference sequence). The CDR3 has 15 residues. The ends lost 0 bases at V and 13 bases at J; junction bases unmatched: 11. The CDR3, as DNA: TGTGCCAGCAGCTTGGGGGGGACAGGTCTAAACACGCTGTTTTTT. Residues: CASSLGGTGLNTLFF.

This clonotype was recorded at least ten times. The V gene is TRBV7-2, the J gene TRBJ2-1; D possibly matches TRBD1 or TRBD2 (5 bases each). Germline loops: CDR1 SGHTA, CDR2 FQGNSA. The V gene lost 2 bases and the J gene lost 10 bases, with 9 bases spanning the gap. CDR3 size: 12 residues. CDR3 residues: CASSLSGTEQFF. CDR3 sequence (DNA): TGTGCCAGCAGCTTATCCGGGACCGAGCAGTTCTTC.

The sample holds a few counts of this clonotype. This chain uses TRBV20-1 with TRBJ1-1; D might be TRBD1 (5 bases). V lost 6 bases, J lost 1 base, and 15 bases lay in between. The CDR3 runs 14 residues. Germline CDR1 and CDR2: DFQATT and SNEGSKA (reference sequence). DNA for the CDR3: TGCAGTGCAAAACGTGGGGCCTCGAACACTGAAGCTTTCTTT. This translates into CSAKRGASNTEAFF.

The rearrangement uses TRBV5-1 and TRBJ1-2, with D possibly matching TRBD1 (6 bases). The CDR3 runs to 12 residues. Germline loops: CDR1 SGHRS, CDR2 YFSETQ. Trimming removed 4 bases at V and 7 bases at J, with 11 bases between. For the CDR3, the DNA is TGCGCCAGCAGCCCCGAAGGGGGTGGCTACACCTTC. Translated, it gives CASSPEGGGYTF.

This clonotype was counted many times. The gene calls are TRBV12-3 or TRBV12-4 and TRBJ1-1, with D unresolved. Trimming cost V 2 bases and J 2 bases, with 9 bases left between them. The CDR3 covers 14 residues. CDR3 sequence: CASSLSRTNTEAFF. In DNA form, the CDR3 reads TGTGCCAGCAGTTTAAGTCGGACCAACACTGAAGCTTTCTTT.

This clonotype was seen a handful of times. This sequence joins TRBV6-5 and TRBJ1-6; 7 bases agree with TRBD1. The CDR3 is made up of 14 amino acids. Germline V gene lookup returns CDR1 MNHEY and CDR2 SVGAGI. Trimming took 2 bases from V and 10 from J; bases not matched to a gene: 5. CDR3 coding DNA: TGTGCCAGCAGTTACCAGGGGGACTGGTCACCCCTCCACTTT. This codes for CASSYQGDWSPLHF.

The chain is built from TRBV12-3 or TRBV12-4 and TRBJ2-5; D remains unclear. The length of the CDR3 is 13 residues. V was pared by 3 bases and J by 3 bases, with 8 bases between. DNA for the CDR3: TGTGCCAGCAGTTTCGCGCAGAAAGAGACCCAGTACTTC. Translation gives CASSFAQKETQYF.

This clonotype was counted only a few times. The chain combines TRBV12-3 or TRBV12-4 with TRBJ2-2; D may match TRBD1 or TRBD2 (6 bases each). The CDR3 is made up of 14 amino acids. Trimming removed 7 bases from V and 2 bases from J, with 11 bases in between. CDR3 loop: CASTEGTNTGELFF. The CDR3, as DNA: TGTGCCAGCACGGAGGGGACAAACACCGGGGAGCTGTTTTTT.

The J gene is TRBJ2-1, the V gene TRBV5-4, with TRBD2 matching 7 bases. Losses at the gene ends were 0 bases for V and 9 bases for J; bases not matched to a gene: 12. The germline V gene has CDR1 SGHNT and CDR2 YYREEE (reference sequence). The CDR3 has 16 residues. CDR3 sequence: CASSLAGGGRLVEQFF. CDR3 nucleotides: TGTGCCAGCAGCTTGGCCGGTGGCGGGAGACTGGTTGAGCAGTTCTTC.

This clonotype appeared a few times. The V call is TRBV12-3 or TRBV12-4, the J call TRBJ2-3, with TRBD2 matching over 8 bases. The CDR3 runs to 15 residues. J lost 6 bases, V lost 7 bases, and 12 bases had no gene match. CDR3 in amino acids: CASIHLGLAPDTQYF. The DNA for the CDR3 is TGTGCCAGCATCCACCTCGGACTAGCCCCCGATACGCAGTATTTT.